Following are 10 T cell receptor beta chains from one sample sequenced in a study of cytomegalovirus exposure and HLA in healthy donors. With 60 Vbeta and 13 Jbeta primers, the PCR was carried out. Sequenced by immunoSEQ multiplex PCR; TCRdb stores in-frame clones only, minus some. The table includes 90,000 to 100,000 clones, 76% detected once. Source material: PBMCs. Receptors originate from a man aged 40-55 years in good health and CMV-seronegative.

This clone occurred a few times. V and J are TRBV11-2 and TRBJ2-1; D is possibly TRBD1 (5 bases). Germline values: CDR1 SGHAT, CDR2 FQNNGV. The CDR3 is 15 residues long. Deletions cut 5 bases from V and 9 bases from J, with 20 bases between. The CDR3 protein is CASSRPGSRPGEQFF. Here the CDR3 DNA reads TGTGCCAGCAGCCGACCAGGGTCCCGACCCGGTGAGCAGTTCTTC. The whole variable domain, filled in from reference TRBV11-2 and TRBJ2-1, reads EAGVAQSPRYKIIEKRQSVAFWCNPISGHATLYWYQQILGQGPKLLIQFQNNGVVDDSQLPKDRFSAERLKGVDSTLKIQPAKLEDSAVYLCASSRPGSRPGEQFFGPGTRLTVL.

The chain uses TRBV7-8 and TRBJ2-7, with TRBD1 identical over 9 bases. The germline V gene has CDR1 SGHVS and CDR2 FQNEAQ. The CDR3 loop spans 15 amino acids. The V segment lost 5 bases and the J segment 4 bases; nucleotides outside the gene matches: 9. For the CDR3, the DNA is TGTGCCAGCAGCAAAGGGGGGACAGGGATATACGAGCAGTACTTC. Amino acids: CASSKGGTGIYEQYF.

This clone turned up a few times. The rearrangement uses TRBV6-4 and TRBJ2-1; 12 nucleotides agree with TRBD2. The CDR3 has 18 residues. Unmatched junction bases numbered 7, after V lost 0 bases and J lost 4 bases. From germline, CDR1 is MRHNA and CDR2 SNTAGT. CDR3 in DNA: TGTGCCAGCAGTGACTCGATTCAACTAGCGGGGGGATACAATGAGCAGTTCTTC. Protein: CASSDSIQLAGGYNEQFF.

This clone was observed a few times. The chain employs TRBV5-6 and TRBJ2-7, with TRBD1 identical over 7 bases. The J segment lost 0 bases and the V segment lost 3 bases, leaving 3 bases of the junction unmatched. The CDR3 is 14 residues long. Looked up from germline, CDR1 is SGHDT and CDR2 is YYEEEE. The CDR3 DNA reads as TGTGCCAGCAGCTACAGGGGCATCTCCTACGAGCAGTACTTC. Amino acid sequence: CASSYRGISYEQYF. Full variable domain (missing parts from reference TRBV5-6 and TRBJ2-7): DAGVTQSPTHLIKTRGQQVTLRCSPKSGHDTVSWYQQALGQGPQFIFQYYEEEERQRGNFPDRFSGHQFPNYSSELNVNALLLGDSALYLCASSYRGISYEQYFGPGTRLTVT.

About this clone itself: Lacking the conserved final phenylalanine or tryptophan, this CDR3 likely reflects a read error. The DNA is omitted, as the CDR3 cannot be located on it reliably, and the CDR3 follows TCRdb's listing. V usage is TRBV6-1 and J usage is TRBJ1-4; the tabulated D call, TRBD1, remains unverified against the DNA. The CDR3 is 12 amino acids long, termini counted. The germline V gene has CDR1 MNHNS and CDR2 SASEGT. This CDR3 reads CASSDRTAFLSV.

A remark on this clone: The junction departs from germline at one end; a sequencing error may be responsible. This chain links TRBV7-9 with TRBJ2-1, with D hard to call. The germline gives CDR1 SEHNR, CDR2 FQNEAQ (reference sequence). The CDR3 is 16 residues long. CDR3 region: CSSSKDENGLFDEQFF. CDR3 sequence (DNA): TGTTCCAGCAGCAAAGATGAGAATGGGCTTTTTGATGAGCAGTTCTTC.

This rearrangement joins TRBV5-8 to TRBJ1-4; a possible D gene is TRBD1 (5 bases). This CDR3 contains 13 residues. Trimming took 4 bases from V and 8 from J, leaving 12 bases between them. Germline lookup yields CDR1 SGHTS and CDR2 YDEGEE. This CDR3 is CASSPRGVEKLFF. The CDR3 nucleotides are TGTGCCAGCAGCCCCCGGGGGGTAGAAAAACTGTTTTTT.

A few counts support this clone. The genes are TRBV7-2 and TRBJ2-7, with 9 positions matching TRBD2. Germline trimming cut 2 bases from V and 6 bases from J; bases unmatched to any gene: 5. The V gene's germline CDR1 is SGHTA and CDR2 FQGNSA. The CDR3 totals 14 residues. The DNA of the CDR3 is TGTGCCAGCAGCTTAATAGCGGGAGCTGGCGAGCAGTACTTC. Its protein product is CASSLIAGAGEQYF.

The chain is built from TRBV7-3 and TRBJ2-7; D perhaps matches TRBD2 (6 bases). There are 14 residues in the CDR3. Trimming removed 2 bases from V and 3 bases from J, with 11 bases in between. The germline CDR1 and CDR2 sequences are SGHTA and FQGTGA. Here the CDR3 DNA reads TGTGCCAGCAGCTTAGAGGGAGGCCTCTACGAGCAGTACTTC. Its translation is CASSLEGGLYEQYF.

V is TRBV28 and J is TRBJ2-1; no firm D call. This CDR3 region has 15 residues. Germline assignment: CDR1 MDHEN and CDR2 SYDVKM. Trimming pared 7 bases from V and 0 bases from J, leaving 13 bases between. The CDR3: CASTQQLNSYNEQFF. CDR3 bases: TGTGCCAGCACCCAACAGCTGAACTCCTACAATGAGCAGTTCTTC.